The 8 T cell receptor beta chains in this list originate from one sample, sequenced in a study of shared clonotypes between healthy human individuals. The protocol was immunoSEQ multiplex PCR, while the TCRdb copy is restricted to in-frame clones and leaves out a portion. The sample yields about 680,000 clones, about 90% seen once. The naive CD8 subset, CD45RO-negative cells positively selected for CCR7, excluded terminally differentiated effector memory CD45RA+ cells. Sequencing input: naive CD8+ T cells sorted from blood. These TCRs come from a man between 25 and 39 years old in good health.

The CDR3 bases are TGTGCCAGCAGCTTTGGAGAACCGCAGTATTTT. Amino acids: CASSFGEPQYF. The genes are TRBV5-6 and TRBJ2-3; D not resolved. The V gene lost 2 bases and the J gene lost 10 bases, with 8 bases spanning the gap. This CDR3 region has 11 residues. Germline assignment: CDR1 SGHDT and CDR2 YYEEEE. The whole variable domain, remainder taken from reference TRBV5-6 and TRBJ2-3, is DAGVTQSPTHLIKTRGQQVTLRCSPKSGHDTVSWYQQALGQGPQFIFQYYEEEERQRGNFPDRFSGHQFPNYSSELNVNALLLGDSALYLCASSFGEPQYFGPGTRLTVL.

In DNA form, the CDR3 reads TGTGCCAGCAGTGAGTACAGAACGGGAGCTTACCAAGAGACCCAGTACTTC. Translating it yields CASSEYRTGAYQETQYF. The gene calls are TRBV6-1 and TRBJ2-5; perhaps TRBD2 as D (6 bases). Deletions cut 3 bases from V and 0 bases from J, with 17 bases between. The CDR3 sequence is 17 residues long. Germline V gene sequence: CDR1 MNHNS, CDR2 SASEGT.

The chain couples TRBV10-2 to TRBJ1-1; TRBD1 is a possible D gene (6 bases). The V end was cut by 0 bases, the J end by 4 bases, with 12 bases between. The germline CDR1 and CDR2 sequences are WSHSY and SAAADI. The CDR3 sequence is 15 residues long. The DNA of the CDR3 is TGCGCCAGCAGTGAGTCGCAGGGGCTGGGCACTGAAGCTTTCTTT. It encodes CASSESQGLGTEAFF.

The rearrangement links TRBV5-1 to TRBJ2-1, with 7 bases that match TRBD1. J was trimmed by 4 bases and V by 5 bases; bases with no gene match: 15. Germline-derived CDR1 and CDR2 are SGHRS and YFSETQ. This CDR3 is built from 17 residues. In DNA form, the CDR3 reads TGCGCCAGCAGGCCCCCACTCCGTGGGACAGAGTACAATGAGCAGTTCTTC. Translating gives CASRPPLRGTEYNEQFF.

The V and J genes are TRBV29-1 and TRBJ1-1; D possibly corresponds to TRBD1 (5 bases). The length of the CDR3 is 12 residues. V shed 3 bases and J shed 4 bases, with 9 bases lying between them. Germline V lookup: CDR1 SQVTM, CDR2 ANQGSEA. In DNA form, the CDR3 reads TGCAGCGTTGATGCAGGGTTCACTGAAGCTTTCTTT. Translated, it gives CSVDAGFTEAFF.

The gene calls are TRBV27 and TRBJ2-7; TRBD2 matches at 7 bases. Germline values: CDR1 MNHEY, CDR2 SMNVEV (reference sequence). This CDR3 has 14 residues. After removal of 7 bases from V and 1 base from J, the junction contained 7 bases not matched to a gene. DNA for the CDR3: TGTGCCAGCACCACCGGCGGGGGATCCTACGAGCAGTACTTC. Residues: CASTTGGGSYEQYF.

The chain is built from TRBV13 and TRBJ2-1, with 8 bases that match TRBD2. There are 12 residues in the CDR3. V lost 6 bases to trimming and J lost 10 bases; unmatched junction nucleotides: 5. Germline CDR1 is PRHDT and CDR2 is FYEKMQ (reference sequence). This CDR3 reads CASSLSGMEQFF. CDR3 bases: TGTGCCAGCAGTCTTAGCGGGATGGAGCAGTTCTTC.

The sample holds a few counts of this clone. The CDR3 region is CASSLGTSGSNVNEQFF. CDR3 bases: TGTGCCAGCAGCCTGGGGACTAGCGGGAGTAACGTTAATGAGCAGTTCTTC. The rearrangement links TRBV7-8 to TRBJ2-1; 14 bases are shared with TRBD2. V shed 5 bases, J shed 7 bases, and the junction held 10 bases outside the gene matches. Germline V gene sequence: CDR1 SGHVS, CDR2 FQNEAQ. The CDR3 has 17 amino acids. Full variable domain (missing parts from reference TRBV7-8 and TRBJ2-1): GAGVSQSPRYKVAKRGQDVALRCDPISGHVSLFWYQQALGQGPEFLTYFQNEAQLDKSGLPSDRFFAERPEGSVSTLKIQRTQQEDSAVYLCASSLGTSGSNVNEQFFGPGTRLTVL.